This T cell receptor beta chain was recorded in a study of blood T cells in healthy people across ages. General study points: Conclusively comparing naive with antigen-experienced cells was impossible with unsorted PBMCs. Possibly confounding the expanded clonotype changes was the fact that donor CMV status was unknown.

Then a second PCR, running roughly 7 to 11 cycles, was carried out with a sample-barcoded 5' primer and a J-beta primer mix. One entry per CDR3 protein results from TCRdb running MiXCR on the 5' RACE reads. The sample consists of about 670,000 distinct CDR3 sequences, 35% to 50% of them appearing once. Of note for this clonotype: Antigen: not known.

The CDR3 length is 16 residues. CDR1 LNHDA and CDR2 SQIVND come from the germline V gene (reference sequence). Losses at the gene ends were 1 base for V and 2 bases for J; bases not matched to a gene: 5. The source material was blood. The source is a man at least 80 years old in good health. The chain links TRBV19 to TRBJ2-5; 9 nucleotides agree with TRBD2. DNA for the CDR3: TGTGCCAGTAGTATAGGTCCAGCGGGGGGACAAGAGACCCAGTACTTC. Protein product: CASSIGPAGGQETQYF.